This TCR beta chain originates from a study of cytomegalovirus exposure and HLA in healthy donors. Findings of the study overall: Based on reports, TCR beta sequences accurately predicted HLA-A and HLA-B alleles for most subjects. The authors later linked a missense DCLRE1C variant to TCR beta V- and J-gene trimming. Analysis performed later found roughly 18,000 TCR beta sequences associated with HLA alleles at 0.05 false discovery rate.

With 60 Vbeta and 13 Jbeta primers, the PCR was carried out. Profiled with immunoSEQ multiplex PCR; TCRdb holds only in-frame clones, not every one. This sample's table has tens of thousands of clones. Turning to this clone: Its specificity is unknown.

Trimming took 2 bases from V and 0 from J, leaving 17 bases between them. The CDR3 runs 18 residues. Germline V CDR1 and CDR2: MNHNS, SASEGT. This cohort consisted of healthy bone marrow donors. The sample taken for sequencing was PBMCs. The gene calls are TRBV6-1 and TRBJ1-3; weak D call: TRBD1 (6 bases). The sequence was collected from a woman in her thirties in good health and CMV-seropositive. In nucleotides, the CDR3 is TGTGCCAGCAGTGAAAGGGGGTATGGGTCCCACTCTGGAAACACCATATATTTT. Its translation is CASSERGYGSHSGNTIYF.